What follows are 29 T cell receptor beta chains derived from one specimen sequenced in a study of cytomegalovirus exposure and HLA in healthy donors. The PCR contained 60 Vbeta and 13 Jbeta primers. Produced via immunoSEQ multiplex PCR; TCRdb's table is partial and in-frame only. This table holds 100,000 to 150,000 clones, about two thirds found once. Sequencing used PBMCs. Receptor source: a man younger than 40 in good health and CMV-seronegative.

In its sample, this clone was seen a few times. The rearrangement uses TRBV28 and TRBJ1-5; the D gene is possibly TRBD1 (5 bases). V was shortened by 6 bases and J by 5 bases, with 14 bases between the two germline ends. The CDR3 extends over 14 amino acids. CDR1 and CDR2 (germline): MDHEN, SYDVKM. The CDR3 spells CASRGSGWDQPQHF. Written as DNA, the CDR3 is TGTGCCAGCAGAGGCTCAGGGTGGGATCAGCCCCAGCATTTT.

The genes are TRBV4-1 and TRBJ2-3; D perhaps matches TRBD2 (5 bases). The length of the CDR3 is 18 residues. The V and J ends lost 0 bases and 6 bases respectively, with 22 bases between them. CDR1 MGHRA and CDR2 YSYEKL come from the germline V gene. The CDR3 spells CASSQDPPESEATDTQYF. CDR3 nucleotides: TGCGCCAGCAGCCAAGACCCCCCGGAATCGGAGGCAACCGATACGCAGTATTTT.

The chain recombines TRBV5-4 with TRBJ1-1, with D possibly being TRBD1 (5 bases). The CDR3 is 15 amino acids. The V and J ends lost 5 bases and 1 base respectively, with 15 bases between them. Germline CDR1 and CDR2: SGHNT and YYREEE (reference sequence). CDR3 residues: CASSRRAGTNTEAFF. The CDR3 DNA reads TGTGCCAGCAGTCGCAGAGCGGGGACGAACACTGAAGCTTTCTTT.

The V and J genes are TRBV7-2 and TRBJ1-2, with no clear D. The CDR3 length is 14 residues. The germline V gene has CDR1 SGHTA and CDR2 FQGNSA. The V gene lost 3 bases and the J gene lost 8 bases, with 16 bases spanning the gap. The CDR3 spells CASSFSGQPGGYTF. CDR3 nucleotide sequence: TGTGCCAGCAGCTTCTCGGGTCAGCCCGGGGGCTACACCTTC.

Concerning this clone itself: One junction end disagrees with the germline gene, perhaps due to a read error. The CDR3 DNA is TGTGCCGGCAGCTTTTCGAAGCGGAATGAAGCTTTCTTT. This codes for CAGSFSKRNEAFF. This sequence joins TRBV7-9 and TRBJ1-1, with no clear D. Germline V gives CDR1 SEHNR, CDR2 FQNEAQ (reference sequence). The CDR3 covers 13 residues.

The V call is TRBV9, the J call TRBJ2-4, with 8 bases matching TRBD2. Germline CDR1 is SGDLS and CDR2 is YYNGEE. The CDR3 runs to 14 residues. J gave up 7 bases and V 3 bases, and 6 bases lay outside the gene matches. In nucleotides, the CDR3 is TGTGCCAGCAGCGCCGGGGGGGCGAGGAACATTCAGTACTTC. Amino acids: CASSAGGARNIQYF. The full variable domain, with the rest looked up from reference TRBV9 and TRBJ2-4, is DSGVTQTPKHLITATGQRVTLRCSPRSGDLSVYWYQQSLDQGLQFLIQYYNGEERAKGNILERFSAQQFPDLHSELNLSSLELGDSALYFCASSAGGARNIQYFGAGTRLSVL.

A single count supports this clone. The chain carries TRBV11-2 and TRBJ1-1; a weak D match, TRBD1 (5 bases). The germline V and J ends were trimmed by 3 bases and 0 bases, with 14 bases remaining between them. Germline CDR1 SGHAT, CDR2 FQNNGV. This CDR3 has 16 residues. CDR3 sequence reads: CASSLGGYPMNTEAFF. As DNA, the CDR3 is TGTGCCAGCAGCTTGGGGGGGTACCCCATGAACACTGAAGCTTTCTTT.

The chain has TRBV23-1 and TRBJ2-7; D may be TRBD2 (5 bases). TRBV23-1 is placed among ORFs of uncertain function. V lost 6 bases, J lost 5 bases, and 8 bases lay in between. The CDR3 has 11 residues. The CDR3 DNA follows: TGCGCCAGCAGGGACTGGAACGAGCAGTACTTC. It codes for CASRDWNEQYF.

Notes on this clone: The junction shows a germline mismatch at one end, possibly a read error. The rearrangement joins TRBV11-2 to TRBJ2-3; tentatively, D is TRBD2 (6 bases). CDR3 length: 12 residues. Per germline, CDR1 SGHAT and CDR2 FQNNGV. CDR3 sequence reads: CASSLPFGGRSF. In DNA form, the CDR3 reads TGTGCCAGCAGCTTACCTTTCGGGGGACGGAGTTTT.

CDR3 bases: TGTGCCAGCAGGCGCCCGGAGGGGAACACTGAAGCTTTCTTT. Its protein is CASRRPEGNTEAFF. This chain connects TRBV6-5 to TRBJ1-1, with no clear D. Trimming stripped 6 bases from V and 1 base from J, with 12 bases between. The CDR3 totals 14 residues. Germline V gene lookup returns CDR1 MNHEY and CDR2 SVGAGI.

The DNA for the CDR3 is TGTGCCAGCAGTTTAGCCGGTAGCTTCCACGAGCAGTACTTC. It encodes CASSLAGSFHEQYF. This chain joins TRBV27 and TRBJ2-7; no definite D call. CDR1 is MNHEY and CDR2 is SMNVEV in the germline V gene (reference sequence). The CDR3 consists of 14 residues. Trimming cost V 2 bases and J 5 bases, with 13 bases left between them.

The V and J genes are TRBV19 and TRBJ1-1; maybe TRBD1 (5 bases). CDR1 and CDR2 from the germline V gene are LNHDA and SQIVND (reference sequence). The germline V and J ends were trimmed by 9 bases and 2 bases, with 13 bases remaining between them. The CDR3 contains 13 residues. Here the CDR3 DNA reads TGTGCCAGAAGAAGGAGGGGCAACACTGAAGCTTTCTTT. Translated: CARRRRGNTEAFF.

CDR3 amino acids: CASSKKRGRDSGNTIYF. For the CDR3, the DNA is TGTGCCAGCAGCAAAAAAAGGGGCAGGGACTCTGGAAACACCATATATTTT. This chain links TRBV21-1 with TRBJ1-3; the table's D call of TRBD1 was not tested on the DNA. TRBV21-1 is classified as a pseudogene. The CDR3 covers 17 residues.

This chain connects TRBV5-1 to TRBJ2-3; a weak D match, TRBD2 (6 bases). Germline values: CDR1 SGHRS, CDR2 YFSETQ. Trimming pared 4 bases from V and 1 base from J, leaving 10 bases between. This CDR3 region has 14 residues. CDR3 loop: CASSLGLGTDTQYF. The CDR3 DNA sequence: TGCGCCAGCAGCCTGGGACTGGGCACAGATACGCAGTATTTT.

In its sample, this clone was seen a few times. V and J are TRBV5-6 and TRBJ1-5; TRBD1 is a possible D gene (5 bases). Germline-derived CDR1 and CDR2 are SGHDT and YYEEEE. This CDR3 contains 16 residues. The V gene lost 0 bases and the J gene lost 1 base, with 11 bases spanning the gap. The DNA of the CDR3 is TGTGCCAGCAGCTTGGCAGGGATTGAGAGCAATCAGCCCCAGCATTTT. Translation: CASSLAGIESNQPQHF.

The chain joins TRBV7-9 to TRBJ2-2, with 8 positions matching TRBD1. Germline V gene lookup returns CDR1 SEHNR and CDR2 FQNEAQ (reference sequence). Losses at the gene ends were 5 bases for V and 6 bases for J; bases not matched to a gene: 8. The CDR3 runs to 15 residues. CDR3 in amino acids: CASSEDRVSPGELFF. The CDR3 DNA is TGTGCCAGCAGCGAGGACAGGGTCTCCCCCGGGGAGCTGTTTTTT.

This sequence joins TRBV27 and TRBJ1-1; D is unclear. The V gene lost 0 bases and the J gene lost 0 bases, with 14 bases spanning the gap. Germline V gene lookup returns CDR1 MNHEY and CDR2 SMNVEV (reference sequence). The CDR3 sequence is 17 residues long. CDR3 nucleotide sequence: TGTGCCAGCAGTTTATCGTTTACACAGAACATGAACACTGAAGCTTTCTTT. Protein: CASSLSFTQNMNTEAFF.

This rearrangement joins TRBV15 to TRBJ2-5; TRBD1 matches 10 bases. TRBJ2-7 explains the end of the DNA better; the J call may be wrong. In germline, CDR1 is LNHNV, CDR2 YYDKDF (reference sequence). The CDR3 extends over 16 amino acids. The CDR3 protein is CATSREPGQGTYEQYF. The CDR3 DNA follows: TGTGCCACCAGCAGGGAACCGGGACAGGGGACCTACGAGCAGTACTTC.

This clone was seen a handful of times. This sequence joins TRBV7-9 and TRBJ1-3; 7 bases map to TRBD1. This CDR3 spans 15 amino acids. Germline V gene lookup returns CDR1 SEHNR and CDR2 FQNEAQ (reference sequence). The V segment lost 5 bases and the J segment 8 bases; nucleotides outside the gene matches: 12. CDR3 region: CASSPDTGEGDTIYF. CDR3 coding DNA: TGTGCCAGCAGCCCGGATACAGGGGAAGGAGACACCATATATTTT.

The chain carries TRBV4-1 and TRBJ2-1, with D unclear. V lost 0 bases and J lost 10, with 7 bases in between. The CDR3 is made up of 12 amino acids. The germline V gene has CDR1 MGHRA and CDR2 YSYEKL. CDR3: CASSQDRLEQFF. CDR3 DNA: TGCGCCAGCAGCCAAGATCGGTTGGAGCAGTTCTTC.

The V and J genes are TRBV19 and TRBJ1-2; D is ambiguous. Germline V CDR1 and CDR2: LNHDA, SQIVND (reference sequence). The CDR3 is made up of 14 amino acids. V lost 8 bases, J lost 0 bases, and 13 bases lay in between. The CDR3 DNA reads as TGTGCCAGTCTCGGACTCTCTACTAACTATGGCTACACCTTC. Translation: CASLGLSTNYGYTF.

The chain recombines TRBV4-3 with TRBJ2-1; D perhaps matches TRBD2 (6 bases). V lost 1 base to trimming and J lost 7 bases, with 20 bases between them. The CDR3 sequence is 17 residues long. CDR1 is LGHNA and CDR2 is YSLEER in the germline V gene. CDR3 loop: CASSQGASGRMGNEQFF. The CDR3 region has the DNA TGCGCCAGCAGCCAAGGCGCCTCAGGGAGGATGGGTAATGAGCAGTTCTTC.

The CDR3 reads CASAGTIVYEQYF. In DNA form, the CDR3 reads TGTGCCAGCGCCGGGACAATTGTCTACGAGCAGTACTTC. The chain carries TRBV28 and TRBJ2-7, with a possible D match to TRBD1 (6 bases). The CDR3 is 13 amino acids. Trimming shortened V by 8 bases and J by 3 bases, and 14 bases separated the two germline ends. Per the germline V gene, CDR1 is MDHEN and CDR2 is SYDVKM.

The chain couples TRBV4-1 to TRBJ2-3; TRBD2 aligns across 11 bases. The germline gives CDR1 MGHRA, CDR2 YSYEKL. Trimming cost V 5 bases and J 2 bases; bases outside gene matches: 9. The length of the CDR3 is 17 residues. CDR3 residues: CASSAASGGTATDTQYF. The CDR3 DNA follows: TGCGCCAGCAGCGCGGCTAGCGGGGGGACCGCCACAGATACGCAGTATTTT.

This clone was observed once. The DNA of the CDR3 is TGTGCCAGCAGCCAGGGTCCGAACACTGAAGCTTTCTTT. Encoded protein: CASSQGPNTEAFF. The chain recombines TRBV5-5 with TRBJ1-1; a weak D match, TRBD1 (5 bases). Trimming took 4 bases from V and 1 from J, leaving 8 bases between them. The germline V gene encodes CDR1 SGHKS and CDR2 YYEKEE (reference sequence). The CDR3 contains 13 residues. Supplemented by reference TRBV5-5 and TRBJ1-1, the full variable domain reads DAGVTQSPTHLIKTRGQQVTLRCSPISGHKSVSWYQQVLGQGPQFIFQYYEKEERGRGNFPDRFSARQFPNYSSELNVNALLLGDSALYLCASSQGPNTEAFFGQGTRLTVV.

V is TRBV2 and J is TRBJ2-5; TRBD2 agrees at 11 bases. In germline, CDR1 is SNHLY, CDR2 FYNNEI. This CDR3 contains 14 residues. Trimming took 1 base from V and 7 from J; bases not matched to a gene: 2. DNA of the CDR3: TGTGCCAGCAGTGAAGGGCTAGCGGGGGGGACCCAGTACTTC. Translated, it gives CASSEGLAGGTQYF. Together with reference TRBV2 and TRBJ2-5, the CDR3 gives the full variable domain: EPEVTQTPSHQVTQMGQEVILRCVPISNHLYFYWYRQILGQKVEFLVSFYNNEISEKSEIFDDQFSVERPDGSNFTLKIRSTKLEDSAMYFCASSEGLAGGTQYFGPGTRLLVL.

J is TRBJ1-2 and V is TRBV5-1; D gene ambiguous. CDR3 length: 14 residues. Per germline, CDR1 SGHRS and CDR2 YFSETQ. V lost 0 bases to trimming and J lost 3 bases, with 9 bases between them. CDR3 loop: CASSLEPADYGYTF. CDR3 DNA sequence: TGCGCCAGCAGCTTGGAACCCGCGGACTATGGCTACACCTTC.

The chain has TRBV27 and TRBJ1-6; D remains unclear. The germline gives CDR1 MNHEY, CDR2 SMNVEV (reference sequence). The CDR3 has 14 residues. The germline V and J ends were trimmed by 3 bases and 11 bases, with 14 bases remaining between them. CDR3 protein: CASSFQAGATPLHF. The CDR3 nucleotides are TGTGCCAGCAGTTTTCAGGCGGGAGCTACACCCCTCCACTTT.

The rearrangement uses TRBV5-1 and TRBJ2-3; 8 bases map to TRBD2. Germline V gives CDR1 SGHRS, CDR2 YFSETQ. The CDR3 runs 15 residues. V shed 0 bases and J 1 base; nucleotides not matched to a gene: 1. The CDR3 DNA reads as TGCGCCAGCAGCTTGGACGGGGGGGGCACAGATACGCAGTATTTT. Translating it yields CASSLDGGGTDTQYF.